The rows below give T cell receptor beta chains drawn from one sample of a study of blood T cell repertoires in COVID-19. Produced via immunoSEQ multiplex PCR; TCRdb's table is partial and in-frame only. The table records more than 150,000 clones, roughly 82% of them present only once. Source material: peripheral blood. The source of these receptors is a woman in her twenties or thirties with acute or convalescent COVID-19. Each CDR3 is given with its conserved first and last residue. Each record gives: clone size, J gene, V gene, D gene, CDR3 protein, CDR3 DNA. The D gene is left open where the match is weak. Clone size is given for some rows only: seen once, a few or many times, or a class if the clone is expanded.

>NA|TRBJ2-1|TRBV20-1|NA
CSASAWQFF
TGCAGTGCTAGCGCGTGGCAGTTCTTC
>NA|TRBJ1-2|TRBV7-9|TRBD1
CASSQTRDRGRYGYTF
TGTGCCAGCAGCCAAACCCGGGACAGGGGTAGATATGGCTACACCTTC
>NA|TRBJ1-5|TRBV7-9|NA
CASSFSAASNQPQHF
TGTGCCAGCAGCTTTTCTGCGGCTAGCAATCAGCCCCAGCATTTT
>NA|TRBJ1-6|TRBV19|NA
CASSAQSFNSPLHF
TGTGCCAGTAGTGCACAGAGTTTTAATTCACCCCTCCACTTT
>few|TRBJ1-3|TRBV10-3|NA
CASTTRTVGNTIYF
TGTGCCAGCACAACCCGGACAGTTGGAAACACCATATATTTT
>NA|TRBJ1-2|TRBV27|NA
CASSLSGDYGYTF
TGTGCCAGCAGTTTGTCAGGGGACTATGGCTACACCTTC
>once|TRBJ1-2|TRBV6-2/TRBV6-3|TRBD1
CASSYPGQPYGYTF
TGTGCCAGCAGTTACCCGGGACAGCCCTATGGCTACACCTTC
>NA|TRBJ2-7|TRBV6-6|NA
CASSYDVREQYF
TGTGCCAGCAGTTACGATGTGCGTGAGCAGTACTTC
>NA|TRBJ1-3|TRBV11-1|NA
CASSLQGSRGNTIYF
TGTGCCAGCAGTTTACAGGGATCTCGTGGAAACACCATATATTTT
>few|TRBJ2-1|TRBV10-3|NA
CATQDSSVSREQFF
TGTGCCACTCAAGACTCTAGTGTATCTAGGGAGCAGTTCTTC
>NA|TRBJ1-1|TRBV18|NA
CASSPVAGHNTEAFF
TGTGCCAGCTCACCAGTTGCAGGACACAACACTGAAGCTTTCTTT
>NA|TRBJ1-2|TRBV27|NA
CASSLYASPRRQGSNYGYTF
TGTGCCAGCAGTTTATACGCGTCTCCGCGTAGGCAGGGTAGTAACTATGGCTACACCTTC
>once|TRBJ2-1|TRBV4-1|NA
CASSQDLSEQFF
TGCGCCAGCAGCCAAGATCTGTCTGAGCAGTTCTTC
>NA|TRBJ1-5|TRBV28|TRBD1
CASSLPGQGNQPQHF
TGTGCCAGCAGTTTGCCGGGACAGGGTAATCAGCCCCAGCATTTT
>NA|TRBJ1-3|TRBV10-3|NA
CAISGLYAGNTIYF
TGTGCCATCAGTGGACTTTACGCTGGAAACACCATATATTTT
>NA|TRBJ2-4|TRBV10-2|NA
CASSPGIAKNIQYF
TGCGCCAGCAGCCCGGGGATAGCCAAAAACATTCAGTACTTC
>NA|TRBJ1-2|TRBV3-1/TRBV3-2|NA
CASSQGLGAGLGYTF
TGTGCCAGCAGCCAAGGGTTGGGTGCAGGGTTAGGCTACACCTTC
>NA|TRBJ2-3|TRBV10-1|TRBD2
CASSLAGGPGDTQYF
TGCGCCAGCAGCCTAGCGGGAGGGCCAGGGGATACGCAGTATTTT
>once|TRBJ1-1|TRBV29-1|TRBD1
CSAPTGPATEAFF
TGCAGCGCCCCGACAGGGCCGGCGACTGAAGCTTTCTTT
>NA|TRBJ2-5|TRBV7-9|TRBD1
CASSLEGQPSEETQYF
TGTGCCAGCAGCTTAGAGGGACAGCCCTCCGAGGAGACCCAGTACTTC
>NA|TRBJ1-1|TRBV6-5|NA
CASSWAGLPEAFF
TGTGCCAGCAGTTGGGCAGGGTTACCTGAAGCTTTCTTT
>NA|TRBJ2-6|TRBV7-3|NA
CASSLTSGASGANVLTF
TGTGCCAGCAGCTTAACCTCGGGAGCTTCTGGGGCCAACGTCCTGACTTTC
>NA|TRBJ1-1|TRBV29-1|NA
CSVGQGGGTEAFF
TGCAGCGTTGGTCAGGGAGGAGGCACTGAAGCTTTCTTT
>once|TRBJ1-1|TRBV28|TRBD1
CASSQWGQGGVNTEAFF
TGTGCCAGCAGTCAATGGGGGCAGGGGGGCGTGAACACTGAAGCTTTCTTT
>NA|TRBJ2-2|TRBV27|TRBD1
CASSASGGQGFGGELFF
TGTGCCAGCAGCGCCTCGGGGGGACAGGGGTTTGGCGGGGAGCTGTTTTTT